The 23 T cell receptor beta chains below were found in one sample sequenced in a study of blood T cell repertoires in COVID-19. Sequencing used immunoSEQ multiplex PCR; TCRdb keeps in-frame clones, though not all of them. Of 100,000 to 120,000 clones listed, 70% to 90% are singletons. The specimen was peripheral blood. The receptors were sampled from a woman aged 50 to 65 with acute or convalescent COVID-19.

This clone was seen once. The chain joins TRBV29-1 to TRBJ2-5; no reliable D call. CDR3 length: 11 amino acids. The germline V gene has CDR1 SQVTM and CDR2 ANQGSEA. Trimming stripped 4 bases from V and 6 bases from J, with 9 bases between. The CDR3 DNA reads as TGCAGCGTTGTTCCCACTCAGACCCAGTACTTC. It codes for CSVVPTQTQYF.

This chain joins TRBV18 and TRBJ2-5; 15 bases are shared with TRBD2. This CDR3 has 16 amino acids. CDR1 and CDR2 (germline): KGHSH, LQKENI. With V trimmed by 3 bases and J by 4 bases, 3 bases remained unmatched. The CDR3 bases are TGTGCCAGCTCACCCGGACTAGCGGGGGGGCCAGAGACCCAGTACTTC. It encodes CASSPGLAGGPETQYF.

The chain combines TRBV9 with TRBJ2-3, with D maybe TRBD1 (6 bases). Between the trimmed V and J ends, which lost 4 bases and 1 base, there was a span of 19 bases. The CDR3 consists of 17 residues. Per germline, CDR1 SGDLS and CDR2 YYNGEE. CDR3 sequence (DNA): TGTGCCAGCAGCCCTCACGGGGACACACTAGGCACAGATACGCAGTATTTT. This sequence encodes CASSPHGDTLGTDTQYF.

The V gene is TRBV2, the J gene TRBJ1-5; 9 positions agree with TRBD1. There are 16 residues in the CDR3. The germline gives CDR1 SNHLY, CDR2 FYNNEI. V was pared by 3 bases and J by 5 bases, with 8 bases of the junction left unmatched. The CDR3 nucleotides read TGTGCCAGCAGTGACCCGACAGGGGGTTTCCATCAGCCCCAGCATTTT. It specifies CASSDPTGGFHQPQHF.

This rearrangement joins TRBV19 to TRBJ1-1; no definite D call. Germline lookup yields CDR1 LNHDA and CDR2 SQIVND (reference sequence). This CDR3 has 11 amino acids. The V gene lost 7 bases and the J gene lost 1 base, with 4 bases spanning the gap. The chain's CDR3 is CASIENTEAFF. The DNA of the CDR3 is TGTGCCAGTATAGAGAACACTGAAGCTTTCTTT. Filled out from reference TRBV19 and TRBJ1-1, the complete variable domain reads DGGITQSPKYLFRKEGQNVTLSCEQNLNHDAMYWYRQDPGQGLRLIYYSQIVNDFQKGDIAEGYSVSREKKESFPLTVTSAQKNPTAFYLCASIENTEAFFGQGTRLTVV.

This chain connects TRBV28 to TRBJ2-5; D possibly corresponds to TRBD2 (5 bases). The CDR3 extends over 13 amino acids. V lost 2 bases, J lost 10 bases, and 14 bases lay in between. Germline CDR1 reads MDHEN; CDR2 reads SYDVKM. This chain's CDR3 is CASSLGRAHDQYF. CDR3 DNA sequence: TGTGCCAGCAGTTTAGGGAGAGCTCATGACCAGTACTTC.

The table lists this clone with a few counts. This chain links TRBV6-1 with TRBJ2-7, with 9 bases lining up with TRBD1. CDR3 length: 17 amino acids. Trimming cost V 3 bases and J 7 bases; bases outside gene matches: 16. Germline V gene sequence: CDR1 MNHNS, CDR2 SASEGT. The DNA of the CDR3 is TGTGCCAGCAGTGATCTAAATTCGGACAGGGGACGCCGGGAGCAGTACTTC. Its translation: CASSDLNSDRGRREQYF.

The chain combines TRBV7-8 with TRBJ1-4, with D uncertain. CDR3 length: 14 residues. V was shortened by 4 bases and J by 11 bases, with 17 bases between the two germline ends. From germline, CDR1 is SGHVS and CDR2 FQNEAQ. CDR3 nucleotides: TGTGCCAGCAGCTCCCCCAGTTTCGCCGGGAAACTGTTTTTT. Its translation is CASSSPSFAGKLFF.

This clone was observed once. The V and J genes are TRBV7-9 and TRBJ2-6; D not resolved. The V gene's germline CDR1 is SEHNR and CDR2 FQNEAQ (reference sequence). The CDR3 sequence is 13 residues long. Trimming cost V 2 bases and J 4 bases, with 3 bases left between them. CDR3 loop: CASSLRGANVLTF. In nucleotides, the CDR3 is TGTGCCAGCAGCTTACGGGGGGCCAACGTCCTGACTTTC.

The chain has TRBV7-2 and TRBJ2-5; TRBD2 matches at 13 bases. The J segment lost 10 bases and the V segment lost 3 bases, leaving 11 bases of the junction unmatched. CDR3 length: 16 amino acids. Per the germline V gene, CDR1 is SGHTA and CDR2 is FQGNSA. The CDR3 is CASSFPLAGGPEGQYF. The CDR3 coding sequence is TGTGCCAGCAGCTTTCCACTAGCGGGAGGGCCAGAGGGCCAGTACTTC.

The chain is built from TRBV9 and TRBJ1-1, with 11 bases that match TRBD1. The CDR3 length is 16 residues. After removal of 0 bases from V and 0 bases from J, the junction contained 1 base not matched to a gene. CDR1 SGDLS and CDR2 YYNGEE come from the germline V gene. CDR3 loop: CASSVEGQGVNTEAFF. The CDR3 nucleotides are TGTGCCAGCAGCGTAGAGGGACAGGGGGTGAACACTGAAGCTTTCTTT.

This clone is a singleton in its sample. V and J are TRBV19 and TRBJ1-5; D is uncertain. Germline CDR1 is LNHDA and CDR2 is SQIVND (reference sequence). Between the trimmed V and J ends, which lost 5 bases and 4 bases, there was a span of 15 bases. The CDR3 is 15 amino acids. CDR3 residues: CASSVAIEVNQPQHF. In DNA form, the CDR3 reads TGTGCCAGTAGTGTGGCGATTGAGGTGAATCAGCCCCAGCATTTT.

The CDR3 is CASSGGTSGRGSSYNEQFF. DNA of the CDR3: TGTGCCAGCAGTGGGGGAACTAGCGGGAGGGGGAGCTCCTACAATGAGCAGTTCTTC. This chain joins TRBV6-1 and TRBJ2-1; 13 bases line up with TRBD2. The length of the CDR3 is 19 residues. Germline CDR1 and CDR2: MNHNS and SASEGT. Trimming at V came to 4 bases and at J to 0 bases, leaving 9 bases not matched to a gene.

The V and J genes are TRBV28 and TRBJ2-1; 11 bases align to TRBD1. The CDR3 is 17 residues long. Per the germline V gene, CDR1 is MDHEN and CDR2 is SYDVKM. V shed 5 bases and J 3 bases; nucleotides not matched to a gene: 9. This CDR3 reads CASSAPGTGGYYNEQFF. The CDR3 DNA sequence: TGTGCCAGCAGTGCCCCCGGGACAGGGGGTTACTACAATGAGCAGTTCTTC.

Only one count was recorded for this clone. This chain uses TRBV19 with TRBJ1-4; 8 positions agree with TRBD1. The germline CDR1 and CDR2 sequences are LNHDA and SQIVND (reference sequence). Losses at the gene ends were 7 bases for V and 0 bases for J; bases not matched to a gene: 10. The CDR3 is 17 amino acids. CDR3 amino acids: CASTEGDRKATNEKLFF. The CDR3 DNA reads as TGTGCCAGTACCGAGGGGGACAGGAAAGCAACTAATGAAAAACTGTTTTTT.

The gene calls are TRBV6-5 and TRBJ1-5; TRBD1 aligns across 7 bases. The CDR3 extends over 15 amino acids. The J segment lost 4 bases and the V segment lost 5 bases, leaving 8 bases of the junction unmatched. CDR1 MNHEY and CDR2 SVGAGI come from the germline V gene. CDR3 sequence (DNA): TGTGCCAGCAGTCCAACTGACAGGGTTAATCAGCCCCAGCATTTT. As protein: CASSPTDRVNQPQHF.

This rearrangement joins TRBV3-1 (or the pseudogene TRBV3-2) to TRBJ1-5; D is possibly TRBD1 (5 bases). Germline loops: CDR1 LGHDT, CDR2 YNNKEL (reference sequence). V was trimmed by 4 bases and J by 5 bases, leaving 21 bases between them. This CDR3 has 17 residues. CDR3 coding DNA: TGTGCCAGCAGCCCTTCCCACACCACAGGATCCGATCAGCCCCAGCATTTT. Encoded protein: CASSPSHTTGSDQPQHF.

The chain employs TRBV4-1 and TRBJ2-7; D remains unclear. The ends were cut back, 4 bases at V and 3 bases at J, with 7 bases in the middle. Germline V gene lookup returns CDR1 MGHRA and CDR2 YSYEKL. This CDR3 has 12 amino acids. Here the CDR3 DNA reads TGCGCCAGCAGCCTACCGGGCTACGAGCAGTACTTC. It specifies CASSLPGYEQYF.

The chain has TRBV7-3 and TRBJ1-5; D uncertain. V was cut by 5 bases and J by 1 base, with 18 bases left in between. Germline V lookup: CDR1 SGHTA, CDR2 FQGTGA. The CDR3 runs to 17 residues. The CDR3 is CASSPREGLRSNQPQHF. CDR3 DNA: TGTGCCAGCAGCCCCCGAGAAGGTCTGAGGAGCAATCAGCCCCAGCATTTT.

This chain joins TRBV24-1 and TRBJ1-2; 7 bases are shared with TRBD1. Germline trimming cut 7 bases from V and 8 bases from J; bases unmatched to any gene: 12. This CDR3 has 14 amino acids. CDR1 is KGHDR and CDR2 is SFDVKD in the germline V gene. CDR3 sequence: CATSDPRRQGGYTF. DNA of the CDR3: TGTGCCACCAGCGACCCTAGGAGACAGGGAGGCTACACCTTC.

The chain links TRBV7-9 to TRBJ2-2; TRBD2 matches at 9 bases. Losses at the gene ends were 5 bases for V and 6 bases for J; bases not matched to a gene: 13. The CDR3 has 17 amino acids. CDR1 and CDR2 from the germline V gene are SEHNR and FQNEAQ (reference sequence). Here the CDR3 DNA reads TGTGCCAGCAGCCTTACCCGCGGGGCGGGAGGGCCCGGGGAGCTGTTTTTT. It yields the protein CASSLTRGAGGPGELFF.

The chain uses TRBV5-4 and TRBJ2-1, with 9 bases aligning to TRBD2. In germline, CDR1 is SGHNT, CDR2 YYREEE (reference sequence). CDR3 size: 15 residues. Trimming at V came to 4 bases and at J to 1 base, leaving 3 bases not matched to a gene. The CDR3 is CASSPLAGSYNEQFF. The CDR3 region has the DNA TGTGCCAGCAGCCCTCTAGCGGGGTCCTACAATGAGCAGTTCTTC.

The sample holds one count of this clone. The chain employs TRBV12-3 or TRBV12-4 and TRBJ2-1; a possible D gene is TRBD2 (6 bases). The germline V and J ends were trimmed by 3 bases and 6 bases, with 9 bases remaining between them. The CDR3 has 13 amino acids. CDR3 sequence reads: CASSFGTFNEQFF. The CDR3 DNA reads as TGTGCCAGCAGTTTCGGGACTTTCAATGAGCAGTTCTTC.